Below are 31 T cell receptor beta chains sequenced from a single sample in a study of OX40 agonist ivuxolimab in advanced cancers. Sequencing was performed with immunoSEQ multiplex PCR; in TCRdb, only in-frame clones are kept and a portion is missing. The data hold some 90,000 clones, with about 89% observed a single time. The sequenced sample was CD4+ or CD8+ T cells sorted from blood, obtained in a trial of the OX40 agonist ivuxolimab. The source of these receptors is an adult with an advanced solid tumor such as melanoma, head and neck, liver or kidney cancer.

The chain links TRBV18 to TRBJ2-1; possibly TRBD2 for D (6 bases). Deletions cut 1 base from V and 0 bases from J, with 10 bases between. The CDR3 covers 16 residues. Per germline, CDR1 KGHSH and CDR2 LQKENI. This chain's CDR3 is CASSPRDSSSYNEQFF. CDR3 nucleotides: TGTGCCAGCTCACCACGGGACTCTAGCTCCTACAATGAGCAGTTCTTC.

This rearrangement joins TRBV5-4 to TRBJ2-1; 9 positions match TRBD2. The CDR3 contains 14 residues. The J segment lost 5 bases and the V segment lost 0 bases, leaving 0 bases of the junction unmatched. Germline V gives CDR1 SGHNT, CDR2 YYREEE (reference sequence). The CDR3 loop is CASSLGGRDNEQFF. CDR3 in DNA: TGTGCCAGCAGCTTGGGCGGGAGGGACAATGAGCAGTTCTTC.

The genes are TRBV7-2 and TRBJ1-1, with TRBD1 identical over 7 bases. This CDR3 has 15 amino acids. The junction had 9 bases not matched to a gene; V was cut back by 3 bases and J by 5 bases. In germline, CDR1 is SGHTA, CDR2 FQGNSA. The CDR3 coding sequence is TGTGCCAGCAGCTTTTATTCGACAGGGAGGACTGAAGCTTTCTTT. As protein: CASSFYSTGRTEAFF.

The chain couples TRBV9 to TRBJ2-2, with D perhaps matching TRBD2 (6 bases). V was shortened by 5 bases and J by 4 bases, with 18 bases between the two germline ends. The length of the CDR3 is 16 residues. From germline, CDR1 is SGDLS and CDR2 YYNGEE. CDR3 protein: CASSYSEGSGTGELFF. The DNA of the CDR3 is TGTGCCAGCAGTTATTCGGAGGGGTCAGGCACCGGGGAGCTGTTTTTT.

This clone was counted a single time. The chain couples TRBV20-1 to TRBJ1-2, with TRBD1 as a possible D gene (6 bases). Germline assignment: CDR1 DFQATT and CDR2 SNEGSKA (reference sequence). The germline V and J ends were trimmed by 6 bases and 9 bases, with 14 bases remaining between them. This CDR3 contains 11 residues. The CDR3 region is CSAEQQGSYTF. The CDR3 bases are TGCAGTGCGGAACAACAGGGAAGCTACACCTTC.

The chain recombines TRBV9 with TRBJ2-1; the match to TRBD2 covers 7 bases. Germline V gives CDR1 SGDLS, CDR2 YYNGEE. The CDR3 sequence is 14 residues long. Losses at the gene ends were 2 bases for V and 4 bases for J; bases not matched to a gene: 3. CDR3 coding DNA: TGTGCCAGCAGCGTCCGAGCGGGATACAATGAGCAGTTCTTC. As protein: CASSVRAGYNEQFF.

The rearrangement uses TRBV29-1 and TRBJ2-7; 12 positions match TRBD2. The germline V gene has CDR1 SQVTM and CDR2 ANQGSEA. The junction had 2 bases not matched to a gene; V was cut back by 4 bases and J by 4 bases. The CDR3 loop spans 13 amino acids. The CDR3 region is CSVATSGSYEQYF. The CDR3 nucleotides are TGCAGCGTTGCGACTAGCGGGAGTTACGAGCAGTACTTC.

The CDR3 reads CAISEPAGQGGREQYF. The CDR3 bases are TGTGCCATCAGTGAGCCGGCCGGACAGGGTGGTAGGGAGCAGTACTTC. This chain links TRBV10-3 with TRBJ2-7, with TRBD1 identical over 8 bases. The V and J ends lost 2 bases and 7 bases, in that order; junction bases with no gene match: 13. Germline V gives CDR1 ENHRY, CDR2 SYGVKD. The CDR3 is 16 residues long.

The chain recombines TRBV11-2 with TRBJ1-2, with D uncertain. The germline V and J ends were trimmed by 1 base and 2 bases, with 5 bases remaining between them. The CDR3 has 13 residues. Germline V gene lookup returns CDR1 SGHAT and CDR2 FQNNGV. The CDR3 coding sequence is TGTGCCAGCAGCTTAGGACAAAACTATGGCTACACCTTC. Its translation is CASSLGQNYGYTF.

As to this clone: The sample has other DNA sequences that encode this CDR3 too. CDR3 in DNA: TGCGCCAGCAGCTTGGTGGTCGGGGGGGGTCCCCAGCATTTT. Its translation: CASSLVVGGGPQHF. The genes are TRBV5-1 and TRBJ1-5, with a tentative D call TRBD1 (5 bases). V dropped 0 bases and J dropped 10 bases, with 14 bases sitting between them. CDR1 is SGHRS, CDR2 YFSETQ, per germline. The CDR3 has 14 residues. Supplemented by reference TRBV5-1 and TRBJ1-5, the full variable domain reads KAGVTQTPRYLIKTRGQQVTLSCSPISGHRSVSWYQQTPGQGLQFLFEYFSETQRNKGNFPGRFSGRQFSNSRSEMNVSTLELGDSALYLCASSLVVGGGPQHFGDGTRLSIL.

The rearrangement uses TRBV7-9 and TRBJ2-7, with D uncertain. The CDR3 is made up of 11 amino acids. Trimming took off 3 bases at V and 1 base at J, with 1 base between the two ends. Germline loops: CDR1 SEHNR, CDR2 FQNEAQ (reference sequence). Here the CDR3 reads CASSLSYEQYF. CDR3 in DNA: TGTGCCAGCAGCTTGTCCTACGAGCAGTACTTC. Complete variable domain (other parts from reference TRBV7-9 and TRBJ2-7): DTGVSQNPRHKITKRGQNVTFRCDPISEHNRLYWYRQTLGQGPEFLTYFQNEAQLEKSRLLSDRFSAERPKGSFSTLEIQRTEQGDSAMYLCASSLSYEQYFGPGTRLTVT.

V usage is TRBV5-6 and J usage is TRBJ2-1; D is perhaps TRBD2 (5 bases). V was pared by 6 bases and J by 2 bases, with 15 bases between. CDR1 and CDR2 from the germline V gene are SGHDT and YYEEEE. CDR3 length: 15 amino acids. The CDR3 protein is CASTPERTAYNEQFF. Here the CDR3 DNA reads TGTGCCAGCACCCCAGAGAGGACTGCCTACAATGAGCAGTTCTTC.

This chain connects TRBV7-9 to TRBJ2-7, with 7 bases identical to TRBD2. The CDR3 consists of 15 residues. The V gene end was trimmed by 5 bases and the J gene end by 4 bases; junction bases not matched to a gene: 11. CDR1 is SEHNR and CDR2 is FQNEAQ in the germline V gene (reference sequence). The CDR3 reads CASSPTSTIGYEQYF. CDR3 nucleotides: TGTGCCAGCAGCCCGACTAGCACCATAGGGTACGAGCAGTACTTC.

J is TRBJ2-1 and V is TRBV6-1; possibly TRBD2 for D (6 bases). The CDR3 contains 11 residues. V lost 5 bases to trimming and J lost 9 bases, with 8 bases between them. CDR1 is MNHNS, CDR2 SASEGT, per germline. DNA for the CDR3: TGTGCCAGCAGTCGGGGGACTGAGCAGTTCTTC. It encodes CASSRGTEQFF.

In the case of this clone: The junction differs from germline at one of its ends, possibly a read error. The chain has TRBV29-1 and TRBJ1-3; 9 bases agree with TRBD1. CDR3 length equals 14 residues. Looked up from germline, CDR1 is SQVTM and CDR2 is ANQGSEA. CDR3 in DNA: TGCAGCGTGGCGGGACAGGGTTATGGAAGCACCATATATTTT. This gives the protein CSVAGQGYGSTIYF.

The rearrangement links TRBV7-2 to TRBJ2-5, with D possibly matching TRBD2 (6 bases). Germline V gives CDR1 SGHTA, CDR2 FQGNSA. This CDR3 region has 13 residues. Trimming left V 2 bases short and J 4 bases short, with 8 bases between. As DNA, the CDR3 is TGTGCCAGCAGCTTAAATAGCGGAGAGACCCAGTACTTC. The encoded protein is CASSLNSGETQYF.

The chain combines TRBV28 with TRBJ1-5; no definite D call. The CDR3 is 19 residues long. Per the germline V gene, CDR1 is MDHEN and CDR2 is SYDVKM. With 3 bases removed from V and 1 base from J, the gap between germline ends came to 22 bases. DNA for the CDR3: TGTGCCAGCAGTTTGTTTGTTGGGGTAAATGTAGGGAGCAATCAGCCCCAGCATTTT. Its protein product is CASSLFVGVNVGSNQPQHF.

The chain joins TRBV28 to TRBJ2-7; 13 nucleotides match TRBD2. Germline values: CDR1 MDHEN, CDR2 SYDVKM. Trimming removed 6 bases from V and 6 bases from J; junction bases left unmatched: 5. The CDR3 length is 14 residues. The CDR3 nucleotides read TGTGCCAGCAGCCCCGGGACTAGCGGGACCGAGCAGTACGTC. This sequence encodes CASSPGTSGTEQYV.

V gene TRBV7-8 combines with J gene TRBJ2-1, with 15 bases that match TRBD2. V dropped 5 bases and J dropped 5; count of bases not matched to a gene: 4. Germline assignment: CDR1 SGHVS and CDR2 FQNEAQ. CDR3 size: 16 residues. The CDR3 bases are TGTGCCAGCAGCCCGAGGACTAGCGGGAGGGACAATGAGCAGTTCTTC. Its protein is CASSPRTSGRDNEQFF.

This rearrangement joins TRBV6-5 to TRBJ1-3; 9 nucleotides agree with TRBD1. The CDR3 is made up of 15 amino acids. Germline V CDR1 and CDR2: MNHEY, SVGAGI. With V trimmed by 10 bases and J by 0 bases, 7 bases remained unmatched. Here the CDR3 DNA reads TGTGCCACCGGGACAGGGTATTCCTCTGGAAACACCATATATTTT. This sequence encodes CATGTGYSSGNTIYF.

The V call is TRBV6-1, the J call TRBJ1-2; possibly TRBD1 for D (6 bases). The CDR3 is 12 residues long. The germline gives CDR1 MNHNS, CDR2 SASEGT. V lost 6 bases to trimming and J lost 3 bases, with 8 bases between them. CDR3 in amino acids: CASRGQHYGYTF. The CDR3 nucleotides read TGTGCCAGCAGAGGACAGCACTATGGCTACACCTTC.

V and J are TRBV6-1 and TRBJ1-2, with 7 bases matching TRBD1. Losses at the gene ends were 5 bases for V and 5 bases for J; bases not matched to a gene: 5. The CDR3 covers 13 residues. Germline CDR1 is MNHNS and CDR2 is SASEGT. CDR3 residues: CASSRDSSYGYTF. Here the CDR3 DNA reads TGTGCCAGCAGTCGGGACAGCTCATATGGCTACACCTTC.

This sequence joins TRBV9 and TRBJ1-1; D not resolved. Trimming pared 0 bases from V and 0 bases from J, leaving 9 bases between. There are 15 residues in the CDR3. Germline lookup yields CDR1 SGDLS and CDR2 YYNGEE. The CDR3 here is CASSVGAEMNTEAFF. The CDR3 DNA reads TGTGCCAGCAGCGTAGGGGCGGAAATGAACACTGAAGCTTTCTTT.

The V and J genes are TRBV5-4 and TRBJ2-1, with TRBD2 matching over 12 bases. This CDR3 is 16 amino acids long. Germline loops: CDR1 SGHNT, CDR2 YYREEE (reference sequence). Trimming removed 3 bases from V and 3 bases from J; junction bases left unmatched: 4. The CDR3 bases are TGTGCCAGCAGCTCGACTAGCGGGAGCTTCTACAATGAGCAGTTCTTC. Residues: CASSSTSGSFYNEQFF.

This clone was counted once. The chain employs TRBV18 and TRBJ2-1; either TRBD1 or TRBD2 may fit D (5 bases each). CDR3 length: 15 residues. The V and J ends lost 2 bases and 6 bases respectively, with 14 bases between them. CDR1 and CDR2 from the germline V gene are KGHSH and LQKENI. CDR3 nucleotide sequence: TGTGCCAGCTCACCAGGTGGGACCGGGCGCAATGAGCAGTTCTTC. Residues: CASSPGGTGRNEQFF.

Turning to this clone: The sample holds other DNA sequences that translate to the same CDR3. The V and J genes are TRBV6-1 and TRBJ1-1, with a tentative D call TRBD1 (5 bases). CDR1 and CDR2 from the germline V gene are MNHNS and SASEGT. Deletions cut 5 bases from V and 3 bases from J, with 13 bases between. The CDR3 spans 14 residues. The CDR3 DNA is TGTGCCAGCAGTAGAGGCAGGGCGGACACTGAAGCTTTCTTT. Amino acid sequence: CASSRGRADTEAFF.

This sequence joins TRBV29-1 and TRBJ2-2, with D possibly matching TRBD1 (6 bases). The CDR3 is 15 residues long. Germline CDR1 and CDR2: SQVTM and ANQGSEA. V lost 6 bases and J 6 bases, leaving 20 bases between the germline ends. The CDR3 protein is CSVATGRGWSGELFF. Written as DNA, the CDR3 is TGCAGCGTGGCGACAGGCAGGGGCTGGTCCGGGGAGCTGTTTTTT.

The chain employs TRBV6-1 and TRBJ2-7, with TRBD2 matching 11 bases. CDR1 MNHNS and CDR2 SASEGT come from the germline V gene. This CDR3 comprises 15 residues. V was clipped by 5 bases and J by 5 bases; unmatched bases: 8. CDR3 region: CASSPLAGVPHEQYF. CDR3 nucleotide sequence: TGTGCCAGCAGTCCACTAGCGGGAGTCCCCCACGAGCAGTACTTC.

The chain's CDR3 is CASRLGGGSEQYF. The DNA for the CDR3 is TGCGCCAGCAGGCTGGGGGGTGGTTCCGAGCAGTACTTC. This chain joins TRBV5-1 and TRBJ2-7, with D perhaps matching TRBD2 (6 bases). The CDR3 is 13 amino acids. Between the trimmed V and J ends, which lost 5 bases and 6 bases, there was a span of 15 bases. The V gene's germline CDR1 is SGHRS and CDR2 YFSETQ.

The chain carries TRBV2 and TRBJ2-3; 9 bases agree with TRBD2. The CDR3 is 16 amino acids. Losses at the gene ends were 5 bases for V and 2 bases for J; bases not matched to a gene: 8. Per the germline V gene, CDR1 is SNHLY and CDR2 is FYNNEI. The CDR3 DNA reads TGTGCCAGCAGTCTGTATAGCGGGAGAAACACAGATACGCAGTATTTT. It encodes CASSLYSGRNTDTQYF.

The chain has TRBV7-9 and TRBJ1-1, with TRBD1 as a possible D gene (5 bases). Germline values: CDR1 SEHNR, CDR2 FQNEAQ (reference sequence). CDR3 length: 14 amino acids. V lost 6 bases and J 7 bases, leaving 18 bases between the germline ends. The CDR3 bases are TGTGCCAGCAGTCCCTCTGGAGGGGTGGGTGAAGCTTTCTTT. Protein product: CASSPSGGVGEAFF.